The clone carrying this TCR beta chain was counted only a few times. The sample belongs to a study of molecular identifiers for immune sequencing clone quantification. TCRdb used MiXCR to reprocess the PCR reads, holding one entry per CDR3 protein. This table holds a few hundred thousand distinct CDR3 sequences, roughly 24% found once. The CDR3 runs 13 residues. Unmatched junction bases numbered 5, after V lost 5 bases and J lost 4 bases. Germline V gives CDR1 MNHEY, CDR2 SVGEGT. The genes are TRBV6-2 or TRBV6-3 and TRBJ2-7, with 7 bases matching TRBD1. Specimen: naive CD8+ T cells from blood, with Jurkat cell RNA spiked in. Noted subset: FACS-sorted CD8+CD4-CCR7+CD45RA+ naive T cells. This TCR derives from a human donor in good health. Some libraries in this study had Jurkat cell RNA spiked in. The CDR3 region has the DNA TGTGCCAGCAGTATCCCAGGGGGTTACGAGCAGTACTTC. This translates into CASSIPGGYEQYF.